The 19 T cell receptor beta chains presented below share a single source sample, sequenced in a study of T cell clonality in common variable immunodeficiency. Data came from immunoSEQ multiplex PCR; TCRdb stores just in-frame clones and leaves some out. There are about 60,000 clones in the sample, none observed a single time. Sequencing was performed on peripheral blood mononuclear cells. All receptors derive from a person between 18 and 70 years old in good health.

This clone was seen many times. The read gets to within 3 residues of the CDR3 end, and the germline J gene fills in the rest. This chain joins TRBV20-1 and TRBJ2-3, with 8 bases that match TRBD2. After removal of 3 bases from V and 0 bases from J, the junction contained 5 bases not matched to a gene. The germline V gene has CDR1 DFQATT and CDR2 SNEGSKA (reference sequence). This CDR3 spans 15 amino acids. The CDR3 DNA, read in part, is TGCAGTGCTAGTGGGGCTAGCGGGAGCACAGATACG. Its protein is CSASGASGSTDT. The entire CDR3 protein reads CSASGASGSTDTQYF.

This clone was found many times. The CDR3 end is not reached by the read, which stops 3 residues before it; the germline J gene fills it in. The V and J genes are TRBV5-6 and TRBJ2-5; maybe TRBD1 (5 bases). V shed 0 bases and J shed 2 bases, with 11 bases lying between them. The CDR3 has 15 amino acids. CDR1 is SGHDT and CDR2 is YYEEEE in the germline V gene. The DNA read from the CDR3 is TGTGCCAGCAGCTTGGAGACAGCCTTACAAGAGACC. Its protein is CASSLETALQET. The entire CDR3 reads CASSLETALQETQYF.

This clone showed up just a few times. CDR3 amino acids: CASSLGTAEAFF. The CDR3 bases that were read are TGTGCCAGCAGCTTAGGGACAGCTGAA. The chain is built from TRBV7-8 and TRBJ1-1, with D perhaps matching TRBD1 (6 bases). The read ends 3 residues before the CDR3 terminus; that terminus is restored from the germline J gene. Germline CDR1 is SGHVS and CDR2 is FQNEAQ. The CDR3 has 12 residues. V dropped 1 base and J dropped 6 bases, with 6 bases sitting between them.

This clone was picked up many times. The CDR3 end falls 3 residues outside the read, so it is completed with the germline J gene. This rearrangement joins TRBV7-9 to TRBJ2-1; TRBD1 aligns across 7 bases. The CDR3 consists of 13 residues. Germline V gene data show CDR1 as SEHNR and CDR2 as FQNEAQ (reference sequence). V was clipped by 5 bases and J by 4 bases; unmatched bases: 2. This CDR3 is CASSDRVYNEQFF. The DNA read from the CDR3 is TGTGCCAGCAGCGACAGGGTTTACAATGAG.

This clone was picked up many times. The CDR3 end falls 3 residues outside the read, so it is completed with the germline J gene. This sequence joins TRBV5-6 and TRBJ2-7, with D possibly being TRBD2 (5 bases). This CDR3 is built from 14 residues. V was pared by 4 bases and J by 2 bases, with 13 bases between. The germline V gene has CDR1 SGHDT and CDR2 YYEEEE. The CDR3 sequence: CASSLGSGTYEQYF. The DNA read from the CDR3 is TGTGCCAGCAGCCTGGGGAGCGGAACCTACGAG.

Turning to this clone: The read ends 3 residues before the CDR3 terminus; that terminus is restored from the germline J gene. The chain employs TRBV7-3 and TRBJ2-4; 8 positions agree with TRBD1. In germline, CDR1 is SGHTA, CDR2 FQGTGA. The CDR3 is 14 residues long. The CDR3 is CASSFGQGGYGQYF. Incomplete CDR3 DNA: TGTGCCAGCAGCTTCGGACAGGGAGGCTATGGT.

This clone was seen at least ten times. The CDR3 end is not reached by the read, which stops 3 residues before it; the germline J gene fills it in. The rearrangement uses TRBV27 and TRBJ2-3, with D maybe TRBD2 (5 bases). The CDR3 spans 14 residues. Germline CDR1 reads MNHEY; CDR2 reads SMNVEV (reference sequence). The V end lost 1 base, the J end lost 2 bases, and 7 bases lay between the germline ends. Partial CDR3 DNA: TGTGCCAGCAGTTTATTTGGACTCACAGATACG. Its translation is CASSLFGLTDT. The entire CDR3 is CASSLFGLTDTQYF.

This clone was detected many times. Coverage ceases 3 residues before the CDR3 finishes, and the germline J gene fills in the end. The chain is built from TRBV12-3 or TRBV12-4 and TRBJ2-3; 7 nucleotides agree with TRBD2. The CDR3 consists of 13 residues. The ends lost 4 bases at V and 5 bases at J; junction bases unmatched: 3. The sequenced part of the CDR3 DNA is TGTGCCAGCAGTTGGGGGGGAAGAGATACG. It translates to CASSWGGRDT. The full CDR3 protein reads CASSWGGRDTQYF.

This clone occurred many times. The CDR3 extends 3 residues past the end of the read, so its final part is completed from the germline J gene. The chain combines TRBV7-9 with TRBJ2-1; D might be TRBD1 (5 bases). V was clipped by 3 bases and J by 9 bases, with 15 bases between them. The V gene's germline CDR1 is SEHNR and CDR2 FQNEAQ (reference sequence). This CDR3 is 14 amino acids long. The CDR3 here is CASSFDRRAPEQFF. The CDR3 DNA, read in part, is TGTGCCAGCAGCTTCGACAGACGGGCACCTGAG. The full variable domain, in which reference TRBV7-9 and TRBJ2-1 provide the parts outside the CDR3, is DTGVSQNPRHKITKRGQNVTFRCDPISEHNRLYWYRQTLGQGPEFLTYFQNEAQLEKSRLLSDRFSAERPKGSFSTLEIQRTEQGDSAMYLCASSFDRRAPEQFFGPGTRLTVL.

In its sample, this clone was seen many times. The observed sequence ends 3 residues before the CDR3 terminus, with the missing tail filled in from the germline J gene. The gene calls are TRBV28 and TRBJ2-7; D is possibly TRBD2 (6 bases). Germline CDR1 reads MDHEN; CDR2 reads SYDVKM. With 2 bases removed from V and 6 bases from J, the gap between germline ends came to 14 bases. The CDR3 contains 14 residues. The covered CDR3 bases are TGTGCCAGCAGTTTACCCTACACTAGCACCGAG. It specifies CASSLPYTSTE. The full CDR3 reads CASSLPYTSTEQYF.

This clone was seen a few times. The read falls 3 residues short of the CDR3 end, and the missing part is taken from the germline J gene. The V gene is TRBV30, the J gene TRBJ2-6; tentative D call: TRBD1 (6 bases). V lost 2 bases and J lost 2, with 13 bases in between. From germline, CDR1 is GTSNPN and CDR2 SVGIG (reference sequence). The CDR3 has 16 residues. The CDR3: CAWSRPGQTGANVLTF. The sequenced part of the CDR3 DNA is TGTGCCTGGAGTCGACCGGGACAAACTGGGGCCAACGTC.

This clone has ten or more counts. The read terminates 3 residues before the CDR3 end, so the remaining end is supplied by the germline J gene. This chain links TRBV5-1 with TRBJ2-2; TRBD1 matches 7 bases. The J segment lost 4 bases and the V segment lost 6 bases, leaving 9 bases of the junction unmatched. This CDR3 has 15 residues. CDR1 and CDR2 from the germline V gene are SGHRS and YFSETQ. The CDR3 bases that were read are TGCGCCAGCACCTTTGACAGGGCCCTCACCGGGGAG. Its translation: CASTFDRALTGE. The full CDR3 protein reads CASTFDRALTGELFF.

This clone has a count of ten or more. The read is 3 residues too short to cover the CDR3 end, so that end is filled in from the germline J gene. The chain joins TRBV12-3 or TRBV12-4 to TRBJ1-6; 7 bases agree with TRBD1. This CDR3 spans 15 amino acids. V lost 3 bases to trimming and J lost 9 bases; unmatched junction nucleotides: 8. The covered CDR3 bases are TGTGCCAGCAGTTTTCGCCAGGGGGGTTTTTCACCC. It specifies CASSFRQGGFSP. The entire CDR3 protein reads CASSFRQGGFSPLHF.

This clone was found many times. The read is 3 residues too short to cover the CDR3 end, so that end is filled in from the germline J gene. J is TRBJ1-5 and V is TRBV5-6, with D possibly being TRBD1 (6 bases). The CDR3 is 15 residues long. CDR1 and CDR2 (germline): SGHDT, YYEEEE. Trimming removed 5 bases at V and 0 bases at J, with 12 bases between. The CDR3 bases that were read are TGTGCCAGCAGTCGACAGGACATTAGCAATCAGCCC. Its translation is CASSRQDISNQP. The entire CDR3 reads CASSRQDISNQPQHF. Based on the CDR3 plus reference TRBV5-6 and TRBJ1-5, the full variable domain is DAGVTQSPTHLIKTRGQQVTLRCSPKSGHDTVSWYQQALGQGPQFIFQYYEEEERQRGNFPDRFSGHQFPNYSSELNVNALLLGDSALYLCASSRQDISNQPQHFGDGTRLSIL.

This clone was observed many times. The sequence runs out 3 residues before the end of the CDR3; the remainder is reconstructed from the germline J gene. This rearrangement joins TRBV4-2 to TRBJ2-3; 7 bases agree with TRBD1. The CDR3 totals 18 residues. With 1 base clipped from V and 2 bases from J, the junction kept 12 bases outside the gene matches. Germline CDR1 and CDR2: LGHNA and YNFKEQ. CDR3 sequence: CASSQARRQGTYTDTQYF. The covered CDR3 bases are TGTGCCAGCAGCCAAGCACGGCGACAGGGCACCTACACAGATACG.

The table lists this clone with many counts. The DNA ends 3 residues before the CDR3 does, and the rest of the CDR3 is filled in from the germline J gene. The chain recombines TRBV7-8 with TRBJ2-1; perhaps TRBD1 as D (6 bases). There are 17 residues in the CDR3. The ends were cut back, 5 bases at V and 2 bases at J, with 19 bases in the middle. Germline values: CDR1 SGHVS, CDR2 FQNEAQ. Incomplete CDR3 DNA: TGTGCCAGCAGCCCCCAGAGTGGGGGCAGACCCTACAATGAG. It is translated as CASSPQSGGRPYNE. The CDR3 reads in full as CASSPQSGGRPYNEQFF.

This clone was observed at least ten times. The CDR3 goes on 3 residues after the read ends, and that part is filled in from the germline J gene. The genes are TRBV7-9 and TRBJ1-1; D is undetermined. The CDR3 length is 12 residues. The germline V gene has CDR1 SEHNR and CDR2 FQNEAQ (reference sequence). Partial CDR3 DNA: TGTGCCAGCAGCTTAGCGCCCACGGGA. It codes for CASSLAPTG. The whole CDR3 protein reads CASSLAPTGAFF. Together with reference TRBV7-9 and TRBJ1-1, the CDR3 gives the full variable domain: DTGVSQNPRHKITKRGQNVTFRCDPISEHNRLYWYRQTLGQGPEFLTYFQNEAQLEKSRLLSDRFSAERPKGSFSTLEIQRTEQGDSAMYLCASSLAPTGAFFGQGTRLTVV.

This clone was counted ten times or more. The CDR3 goes on 3 residues after the read ends, and that part is filled in from the germline J gene. The rearrangement links TRBV23-1 to TRBJ1-5; D unclear. TRBV23-1 is treated as an ORF (open reading frame) with a function not yet certain. The V end was cut by 0 bases, the J end by 3 bases, with 9 bases between. The CDR3 extends over 15 amino acids. CDR3 DNA (partial): TGCGCCAGCAGTCAATCAACAGTCCTCAATCAGCCC. Amino acid sequence: CASSQSTVLNQP. The full CDR3 protein reads CASSQSTVLNQPQHF.

This clone has at least ten counts. Read coverage stops 3 residues before the CDR3 terminus; the germline J gene supplies the remainder. The chain recombines TRBV7-3 with TRBJ2-4; no clear D gene. CDR3 length: 14 amino acids. The germline V and J ends were trimmed by 0 bases and 1 base, with 4 bases remaining between them. Germline CDR1 SGHTA, CDR2 FQGTGA. The CDR3 here is CASSLTGAKNIQYF. The sequenced CDR3 bases are TGTGCCAGCAGCTTAACCGGGGCCAAAAACATT.